The 2 T cell receptor beta chains in this list originate from one sample, sequenced in a study of blood T cell repertoires in COVID-19. Method: immunoSEQ multiplex PCR; TCRdb's copy keeps in-frame clones and lacks some. Seen here are 47,000 or so clones, around 81% observed once, and the top ten hold 20% to 25%. The sample consisted of peripheral blood. The source is an elderly woman with COVID-19, enrolled during active disease.

The chain couples TRBV5-1 to TRBJ1-1; D is possibly TRBD1 (6 bases). This CDR3 contains 15 residues. Per germline, CDR1 SGHRS and CDR2 YFSETQ. V lost 1 base and J 4 bases, leaving 14 bases between the germline ends. The CDR3 region has the DNA TGCGCCAGCAGCTTGTCATACAGGGTCAGCACTGAAGCTTTCTTT. Translated: CASSLSYRVSTEAFF.

The chain uses TRBV11-3 and TRBJ2-1; TRBD2 matches 9 bases. The V and J ends lost 5 bases and 4 bases, in that order; junction bases with no gene match: 9. Per the germline V gene, CDR1 is SGHNT and CDR2 is YENEEA. CDR3 length: 16 residues. The CDR3 spells CASSPVGTSLYNEQFF. The CDR3 nucleotides read TGTGCCAGCAGCCCCGTTGGGACTAGCCTATACAATGAGCAGTTCTTC.